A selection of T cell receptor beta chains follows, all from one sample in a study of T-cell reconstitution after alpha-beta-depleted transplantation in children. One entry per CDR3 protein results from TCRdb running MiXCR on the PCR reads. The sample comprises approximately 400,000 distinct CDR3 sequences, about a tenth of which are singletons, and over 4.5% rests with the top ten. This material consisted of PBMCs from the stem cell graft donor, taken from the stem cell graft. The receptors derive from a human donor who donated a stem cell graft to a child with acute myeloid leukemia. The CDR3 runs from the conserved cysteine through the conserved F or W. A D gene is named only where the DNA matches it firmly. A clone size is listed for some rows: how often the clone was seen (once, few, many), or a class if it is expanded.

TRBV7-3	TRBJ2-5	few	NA	TGTGCCAGCAGCTACGGGGGAATTCAAGAGACCCAGTACTTC	CASSYGGIQETQYF
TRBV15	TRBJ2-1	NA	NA	TGTGCCACCAGCAGAGGTCCCACTTACAATGAGCAGTTCTTC	CATSRGPTYNEQFF
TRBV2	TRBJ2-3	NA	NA	TGTGCCAGCAACCCGTACACAGATACGCAGTATTTT	CASNPYTDTQYF
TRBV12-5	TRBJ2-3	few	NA	TGTGCTAGTGGTAAGGGACTGCCTAGCACAGATACGCAGTATTTT	CASGKGLPSTDTQYF
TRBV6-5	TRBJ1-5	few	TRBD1	TGTGCCAGCATGCGGGGGACAGAGAATCAGCCCCAGCATTTT	CASMRGTENQPQHF
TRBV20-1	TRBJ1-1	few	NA	TGCAGTACCAGAGGGAACACTGAAGCTTTCTTT	CSTRGNTEAFF
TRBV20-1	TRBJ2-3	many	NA	TGCAGTGGGGGGGCCTCAGATACGCAGTATTTT	CSGGASDTQYF
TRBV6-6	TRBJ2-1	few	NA	TGTGCCAGCAGTCGACAGGAGCAGTTCTTC	CASSRQEQFF
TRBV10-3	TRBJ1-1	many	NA	TGTGCCTCCCGGATGGACACTGAAGCTTTCTTT	CASRMDTEAFF
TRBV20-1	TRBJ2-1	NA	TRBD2	TGCTGTGCTAGAGATTCGACTAGCGGGAGTAGGTACAATGAGCAGTTCTTC	CCARDSTSGSRYNEQFF
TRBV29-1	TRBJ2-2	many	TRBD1	TGCAGCGTTGTACCGGGACAGGGGGCTTTCACCGGGGAGCTGTTTTTT	CSVVPGQGAFTGELFF
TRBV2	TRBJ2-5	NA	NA	TGTGCCAGCAGTGACAGGGAACCCCAAGAGACCCAGTACTTC	CASSDREPQETQYF
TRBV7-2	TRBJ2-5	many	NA	TGTGCCAGCTCGAAGGCAGAGACCCAGTACTTC	CASSKAETQYF
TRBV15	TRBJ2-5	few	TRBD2	TGTGCCACCAGCAGAGGACTAGCGGGGGTAAACCAAGAGACCCAGTACTTC	CATSRGLAGVNQETQYF
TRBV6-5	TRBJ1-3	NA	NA	TGTGCCAGCAGTTACTCGATATCTGGTGGCAACGCTGGAAACACCATATATTTT	CASSYSISGGNAGNTIYF
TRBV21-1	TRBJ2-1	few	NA	TGTGCCAGCAGCAACCGGGCCTTCAATGAGCAGTTCTTC	CASSNRAFNEQFF
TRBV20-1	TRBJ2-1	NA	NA	TGCAGTGCTAGTAGGGGGGGGTCGGGAGTAAATGAGCAGTTCTTC	CSASRGGSGVNEQFF
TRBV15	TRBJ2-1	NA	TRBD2	TGTGCCACCAGCAGAGATCCGAGCGGGGGGACGGGGGAGCAGTTCTTC	CATSRDPSGGTGEQFF
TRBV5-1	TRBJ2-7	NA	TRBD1	TGCGCCAGCAGCTTGGATCCCGGGACAGCCATCTACGAGCAGTACTTC	CASSLDPGTAIYEQYF
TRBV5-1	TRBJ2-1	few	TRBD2	TGCGCCAGCAGCCCGTGGGCGGGAGGGGATTATGAGCAGTTCTTC	CASSPWAGGDYEQFF
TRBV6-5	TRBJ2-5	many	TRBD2	TGTGCCAGCAGTCACACGCCAGGGAGGGGAGAGACCCAGTACTTC	CASSHTPGRGETQYF
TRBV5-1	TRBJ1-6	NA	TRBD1	TGCGCCAGTTCGACAGGGGTCTCACCCCTCCACTTT	CASSTGVSPLHF
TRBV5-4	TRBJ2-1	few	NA	TGTGCCAGCAGCTTAGGGGGAAAGGGTTACAATGAGCAGTTCTTC	CASSLGGKGYNEQFF
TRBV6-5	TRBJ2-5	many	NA	TGTGCCAGCAGCCCGGGTCCTTTCCCCCAAGAGACCCAGTACTTC	CASSPGPFPQETQYF
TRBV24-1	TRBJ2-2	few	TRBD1	TGTGCCACCAGTGATCCTCCCGGGACAGGGACCACCGGGGAGCTGTTTTTT	CATSDPPGTGTTGELFF
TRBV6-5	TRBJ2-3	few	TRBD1	TGTGCCAGCAGTTCGAGGACAGGGGGCACAGATACGCAGTATTTT	CASSSRTGGTDTQYF
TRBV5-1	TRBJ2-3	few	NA	TGCGCCAGCAGCATGGACACAGGGATAGGCACAGATACGCAGTATTTT	CASSMDTGIGTDTQYF
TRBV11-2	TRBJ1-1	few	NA	TGTGCCAGCAGCTTAGACGAGGGGAACACTGAAGCTTTCTTT	CASSLDEGNTEAFF
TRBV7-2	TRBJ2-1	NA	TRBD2	TGTGCCAGCAGCTACGCAGCGGGAGGGCGGGAGCAGTTCTTC	CASSYAAGGREQFF
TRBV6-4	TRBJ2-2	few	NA	TGTGCCAGCAGTGCTATGCAGAACACCGGGGAGCTGTTTTTT	CASSAMQNTGELFF
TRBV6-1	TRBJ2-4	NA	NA	TGTGCCTCCAACCAGTGGGCCAAAAACATTCAGTACTTC	CASNQWAKNIQYF